This passage covers 21 T cell receptor beta chains from one sample sequenced in a study of blood T cell repertoires in COVID-19. Using immunoSEQ multiplex PCR, the repertoire was profiled, and TCRdb retains in-frame clones only, with some absent. Among around 68,000 clones listed, 80% to 85% were seen once. Source material: peripheral blood. Receptor source: a human donor in a cohort sampled during active COVID-19.

The CDR3 spells CASSLDVTSGGNEQFF. The DNA for the CDR3 is TGCGCCAGCAGCTTGGACGTGACTAGCGGGGGTAATGAGCAGTTCTTC. The chain carries TRBV5-1 and TRBJ2-1; 12 bases map to TRBD2. Germline CDR1 SGHRS, CDR2 YFSETQ. V was pared by 0 bases and J by 7 bases, with 5 bases of the junction left unmatched. This CDR3 spans 16 amino acids.

In its sample, this clone was seen a few times. CDR3 DNA: TGTGCCTGGAGTAAGGGGCCGGGAGACAGAAATGAAAAACTGTTTTTT. As protein: CAWSKGPGDRNEKLFF. V usage is TRBV30 and J usage is TRBJ1-4; D possibly corresponds to TRBD1 (5 bases). V was cut by 2 bases and J by 5 bases, with 18 bases left in between. Germline V lookup: CDR1 GTSNPN, CDR2 SVGIG (reference sequence). The CDR3 consists of 16 residues.

Regarding this clone: This sample also contains other DNA sequences that code for the same CDR3. The rearrangement joins TRBV5-1 to TRBJ2-5; 11 bases line up with TRBD2. Trimming cost V 4 bases and J 5 bases; bases outside gene matches: 1. Germline CDR1 reads SGHRS; CDR2 reads YFSETQ. CDR3 length: 13 residues. The CDR3: CASSGLAGETQYF. The CDR3 DNA sequence: TGCGCCAGCAGCGGACTAGCGGGCGAGACCCAGTACTTC. The entire variable domain, with the rest obtained from reference TRBV5-1 and TRBJ2-5, is as follows: KAGVTQTPRYLIKTRGQQVTLSCSPISGHRSVSWYQQTPGQGLQFLFEYFSETQRNKGNFPGRFSGRQFSNSRSEMNVSTLELGDSALYLCASSGLAGETQYFGPGTRLLVL.

The rearrangement uses TRBV6-2 or TRBV6-3 and TRBJ1-5; 8 nucleotides line up with TRBD1. There are 19 residues in the CDR3. V gave up 2 bases and J gave up 3 bases; unmatched junction bases: 15. Looked up from germline, CDR1 is MNHEY and CDR2 is SVGEGT. CDR3 in amino acids: CASSYPTGEAVGVNQPQHF. CDR3 coding DNA: TGTGCCAGCAGTTACCCGACAGGGGAAGCAGTGGGTGTCAATCAGCCCCAGCATTTT.

The chain couples TRBV19 to TRBJ2-4; D possibly corresponds to TRBD1 (6 bases). The germline V gene has CDR1 LNHDA and CDR2 SQIVND (reference sequence). Trimming cost V 4 bases and J 13 bases, with 20 bases left between them. The CDR3 extends over 14 amino acids. The chain's CDR3 is CASSTPPQGLVQYF. In DNA, the CDR3 is TGTGCCAGTAGTACCCCCCCCCAGGGGCTGGTCCAGTACTTC. Looking up the rest from reference TRBV19 and TRBJ2-4 gives the full variable domain: DGGITQSPKYLFRKEGQNVTLSCEQNLNHDAMYWYRQDPGQGLRLIYYSQIVNDFQKGDIAEGYSVSREKKESFPLTVTSAQKNPTAFYLCASSTPPQGLVQYFGAGTRLSVL.

Note on this clone: At one end the junction does not follow the germline gene, possibly because of a read error. The V call is TRBV6-5, the J call TRBJ2-7, with 8 bases fitting TRBD1. Germline-derived CDR1 and CDR2 are MNHEY and SVGAGI. The CDR3 spans 12 residues. The CDR3 DNA reads as TGTGCCAGCAGTTACTCCGGACAGGGTCTAGACTTC. Translation gives CASSYSGQGLDF.

In its sample, this clone was seen once. The rearrangement uses TRBV6-4 and TRBJ2-6; 7 bases map to TRBD1. This CDR3 contains 15 residues. Germline assignment: CDR1 MRHNA and CDR2 SNTAGT. The J segment lost 0 bases and the V segment lost 6 bases, leaving 2 bases of the junction unmatched. The CDR3 is CASSGDSSGANVLTF. The CDR3 DNA sequence: TGTGCCAGCAGCGGGGACAGCTCTGGGGCCAACGTCCTGACTTTC.

This chain links TRBV5-4 with TRBJ1-6; 8 nucleotides line up with TRBD1. V gave up 5 bases and J gave up 9 bases; unmatched junction bases: 10. The germline CDR1 and CDR2 sequences are SGHNT and YYREEE (reference sequence). The CDR3 loop spans 15 amino acids. CDR3 sequence: CASRPGQGRGSPLHF. CDR3 nucleotide sequence: TGTGCCAGCAGACCAGGACAGGGAAGGGGTTCACCCCTCCACTTT. The variable domain in full, with the rest retrieved from reference TRBV5-4 and TRBJ1-6, is ETGVTQSPTHLIKTRGQQVTLRCSSQSGHNTVSWYQQALGQGPQFIFQYYREEENGRGNFPPRFSGLQFPNYSSELNVNALELDDSALYLCASRPGQGRGSPLHFGNGTRLTVT.

The gene calls are TRBV19 and TRBJ2-3; 9 nucleotides align to TRBD2. Trimming removed 5 bases from V and 2 bases from J; junction bases left unmatched: 11. This CDR3 has 17 residues. The germline V gene has CDR1 LNHDA and CDR2 SQIVND (reference sequence). CDR3 nucleotides: TGTGCCAGTAGTGCCACCCATGCGGGGGGGTACACAGATACGCAGTATTTT. It translates to CASSATHAGGYTDTQYF.

The chain couples TRBV20-1 to TRBJ2-5; 8 bases fit TRBD2. Trimming cost V 3 bases and J 0 bases; bases outside gene matches: 6. This CDR3 is built from 15 residues. From germline, CDR1 is DFQATT and CDR2 SNEGSKA (reference sequence). The CDR3 DNA reads TGCAGTGCTAGTCTGTGGCGGGGGGACCAAGAGACCCAGTACTTC. Amino acid sequence: CSASLWRGDQETQYF.

The rearrangement uses TRBV9 and TRBJ1-2; TRBD1 matches 8 bases. Germline trimming cut 0 bases from V and 8 bases from J; bases unmatched to any gene: 6. This CDR3 comprises 14 residues. Per the germline V gene, CDR1 is SGDLS and CDR2 is YYNGEE. CDR3 sequence (DNA): TGTGCCAGCAGCGTAGCCCCAGGGGGCAACGGCTACACCTTC. The encoded protein is CASSVAPGGNGYTF.

The chain combines TRBV18 with TRBJ2-5, with a possible D match to TRBD1 (5 bases). This CDR3 contains 14 residues. Germline lookup yields CDR1 KGHSH and CDR2 LQKENI. Trimming shortened V by 0 bases and J by 6 bases, and 11 bases separated the two germline ends. CDR3 sequence (DNA): TGTGCCAGCTCACCACCTTGGGGCGAACAGACCCAGTACTTC. Its protein product is CASSPPWGEQTQYF. Filled out from reference TRBV18 and TRBJ2-5, the complete variable domain reads NAGVMQNPRHLVRRRGQEARLRCSPMKGHSHVYWYRQLPEEGLKFMVYLQKENIIDESGMPKERFSAEFPKEGPSILRIQQVVRGDSAAYFCASSPPWGEQTQYFGPGTRLLVL.

The chain employs TRBV5-1 and TRBJ1-3, with TRBD1 as a possible D gene (5 bases). Trimming removed 1 base at V and 4 bases at J, with 15 bases between. Germline values: CDR1 SGHRS, CDR2 YFSETQ. The CDR3 loop spans 16 amino acids. The CDR3 protein is CASSLFSGGAGNTIYF. CDR3 nucleotides: TGCGCCAGCAGCTTGTTTTCCGGAGGGGCCGGAAACACCATATATTTT.

This chain uses TRBV7-9 with TRBJ2-1, with TRBD2 matching 11 bases. The CDR3 has 14 residues. Trimming removed 7 bases from V and 4 bases from J; junction bases left unmatched: 3. Per the germline V gene, CDR1 is SEHNR and CDR2 is FQNEAQ (reference sequence). The CDR3 reads CASTTSGEYNEQFF. CDR3 DNA sequence: TGTGCCAGCACGACTAGCGGGGAATACAATGAGCAGTTCTTC.

The rearrangement links TRBV7-9 to TRBJ2-5; weak D call: TRBD1 (6 bases). The CDR3 has 13 amino acids. The germline CDR1 and CDR2 sequences are SEHNR and FQNEAQ (reference sequence). Between the trimmed V and J ends, which lost 5 bases and 5 bases, there was a span of 12 bases. CDR3 protein: CASSQGLAETQYF. CDR3 coding DNA: TGTGCCAGCAGCCAGGGGCTAGCTGAGACCCAGTACTTC.

The rearrangement uses TRBV19 and TRBJ1-1; 7 bases are a match to TRBD1. There are 15 residues in the CDR3. Trimming took 4 bases from V and 1 from J; bases not matched to a gene: 6. Germline V gene data show CDR1 as LNHDA and CDR2 as SQIVND (reference sequence). Written as DNA, the CDR3 is TGTGCCAGTAGTACCCGGACAGGACGGAACACTGAAGCTTTCTTT. Its protein product is CASSTRTGRNTEAFF.

The chain has TRBV13 and TRBJ1-2; the D gene is possibly TRBD1 (6 bases). Germline CDR1 reads PRHDT; CDR2 reads FYEKMQ (reference sequence). The CDR3 length is 13 residues. Trimming took off 8 bases at V and 3 bases at J, with 13 bases between the two ends. The CDR3 protein is CASQQQGDYGYTF. The CDR3 region has the DNA TGTGCCAGCCAACAACAGGGCGACTATGGCTACACCTTC. The full variable domain, in which reference TRBV13 and TRBJ1-2 provide the parts outside the CDR3, is AAGVIQSPRHLIKEKRETATLKCYPIPRHDTVYWYQQGPGQDPQFLISFYEKMQSDKGSIPDRFSAQQFSDYHSELNMSSLELGDSALYFCASQQQGDYGYTFGSGTRLTVV.

The chain couples TRBV3-1 (or the pseudogene TRBV3-2) to TRBJ1-5; D perhaps matches TRBD1 (6 bases). CDR1 and CDR2 (germline): LGHDT, YNNKEL (reference sequence). With 0 bases removed from V and 5 bases from J, the gap between germline ends came to 14 bases. The CDR3 extends over 16 amino acids. The CDR3 nucleotides are TGTGCCAGCAGCCAAGATCCCCCGGGGGGCCATCAGCCCCAGCATTTT. This codes for CASSQDPPGGHQPQHF.

This clone has only a few counts. This chain uses TRBV5-1 with TRBJ2-7; 9 bases map to TRBD1. V lost 4 bases and J lost 3; bases outside the gene matches: 14. CDR1 and CDR2 (germline): SGHRS, YFSETQ. The length of the CDR3 is 17 residues. CDR3 in amino acids: CASSRPRGQGNGYEQYF. The CDR3 DNA reads TGCGCCAGCAGCCGGCCCCGGGGACAGGGAAATGGCTACGAGCAGTACTTC.

This chain uses TRBV2 with TRBJ1-4; no firm D call. The CDR3 consists of 14 residues. Deletions cut 8 bases from V and 1 base from J, with 11 bases between. Germline assignment: CDR1 SNHLY and CDR2 FYNNEI. The CDR3 DNA reads as TGTGCCAGCGCACCGGGGATAACTAATGAAAAACTGTTTTTT. Its translation: CASAPGITNEKLFF.

V usage is TRBV18 and J usage is TRBJ2-4; 15 nucleotides line up with TRBD2. Germline lookup yields CDR1 KGHSH and CDR2 LQKENI. There are 17 residues in the CDR3. Germline trimming cut 2 bases from V and 7 bases from J; bases unmatched to any gene: 6. CDR3 region: CASSPTGTSGGQNIQYF. As DNA, the CDR3 is TGTGCCAGCTCACCAACCGGGACTAGCGGGGGGCAGAACATTCAGTACTTC.